This T cell receptor (beta chain) was observed in a study of radiotherapy plus CTLA-4 blockade in lung cancer. Sequenced by immunoSEQ multiplex PCR; TCRdb stores in-frame clones only, minus some. The sample has approximately 97,000 clones; roughly four fifths are singletons. It was focal radiation plus CTLA-4 blockade with ipilimumab that patients with chemo-refractory metastatic non-small-cell lung cancer received. Sequenced material: peripheral blood, taken from a patient treated with radiotherapy plus ipilimumab. This receptor was taken from a human donor with non-small cell lung cancer who had stable disease on radiotherapy plus ipilimumab.

CDR3 sequence reads: CASSLAGTGVSGTEAFF. CDR3 DNA: TGTGCCAGCAGCCTTGCCGGGACAGGGGTAAGTGGCACTGAAGCTTTCTTT. The chain carries TRBV9 and TRBJ1-1; 10 bases are a match to TRBD1. CDR1 SGDLS and CDR2 YYNGEE come from the germline V gene. The ends lost 4 bases at V and 4 bases at J; junction bases unmatched: 13. This CDR3 region has 17 residues. The complete variable domain, with remaining parts taken from reference TRBV9 and TRBJ1-1, reads DSGVTQTPKHLITATGQRVTLRCSPRSGDLSVYWYQQSLDQGLQFLIQYYNGEERAKGNILERFSAQQFPDLHSELNLSSLELGDSALYFCASSLAGTGVSGTEAFFGQGTRLTVV.